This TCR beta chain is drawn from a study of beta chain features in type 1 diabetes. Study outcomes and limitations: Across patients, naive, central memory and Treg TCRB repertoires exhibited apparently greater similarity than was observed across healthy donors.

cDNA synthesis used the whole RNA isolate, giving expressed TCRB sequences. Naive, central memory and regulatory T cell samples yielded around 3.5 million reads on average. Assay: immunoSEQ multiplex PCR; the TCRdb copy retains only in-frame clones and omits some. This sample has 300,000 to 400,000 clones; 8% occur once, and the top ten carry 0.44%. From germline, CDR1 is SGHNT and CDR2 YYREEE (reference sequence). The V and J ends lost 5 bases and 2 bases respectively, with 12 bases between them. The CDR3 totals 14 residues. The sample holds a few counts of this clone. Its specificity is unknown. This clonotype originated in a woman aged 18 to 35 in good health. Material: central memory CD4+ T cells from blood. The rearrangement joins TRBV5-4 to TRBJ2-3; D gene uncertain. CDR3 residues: CASSPLRLTDTQYF. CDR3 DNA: TGTGCCAGCAGTCCCCTGCGTCTCACAGATACGCAGTATTTT.